One and the same sample provided the 27 T cell receptor beta chains below, sequenced in a study of blood T cell repertoires in COVID-19. The table came from immunoSEQ multiplex PCR; TCRdb's copy has only in-frame clones and leaves some out. The data show approximately 230,000 clones, around 90% seen once. Sample: peripheral blood. Source of these receptors: a young man with active or convalescent COVID-19.

The chain employs TRBV15 and TRBJ2-7; TRBD2 is a possible D gene (6 bases). Germline V CDR1 and CDR2: LNHNV, YYDKDF (reference sequence). V was clipped by 8 bases and J by 0 bases, with 14 bases between them. The CDR3 runs 14 residues. The CDR3 coding sequence is TGTGCCACCGCTCCTAGCGCGAGCTCCTACGAGCAGTACTTC. Translated: CATAPSASSYEQYF.

J is TRBJ2-7 and V is TRBV18, with 8 nucleotides matching TRBD2. V shed 5 bases and J 7 bases; nucleotides not matched to a gene: 4. There are 12 residues in the CDR3. Germline V gives CDR1 KGHSH, CDR2 LQKENI. DNA for the CDR3: TGTGCCAGCTCAAGCGGGAGCAAGGAGCAGTACTTC. It yields the protein CASSSGSKEQYF.

This chain's CDR3 is CASSIELAFSYEQYF. In nucleotides, the CDR3 is TGTGCCAGTAGTATAGAACTAGCCTTCTCCTACGAGCAGTACTTC. The chain links TRBV19 to TRBJ2-7; TRBD2 might be the D (6 bases). The CDR3 spans 15 residues. Per germline, CDR1 LNHDA and CDR2 SQIVND (reference sequence). With 0 bases removed from V and 0 bases from J, the gap between germline ends came to 9 bases. Using reference TRBV19 and TRBJ2-7 for the parts outside the CDR3, the full variable domain is DGGITQSPKYLFRKEGQNVTLSCEQNLNHDAMYWYRQDPGQGLRLIYYSQIVNDFQKGDIAEGYSVSREKKESFPLTVTSAQKNPTAFYLCASSIELAFSYEQYFGPGTRLTVT.

This clone was detected once. V usage is TRBV6-6 and J usage is TRBJ1-5, with D perhaps TRBD1 (5 bases). Germline V gene sequence: CDR1 MNHNY, CDR2 SVGAGI (reference sequence). V was pared by 5 bases and J by 7 bases, with 15 bases between. The CDR3 has 14 amino acids. CDR3 DNA sequence: TGTGCCAGCAGTACCAGGGATCAACACCAGCCCCAGCATTTT. Its protein product is CASSTRDQHQPQHF.

This chain uses TRBV7-9 with TRBJ1-2, with 9 bases fitting TRBD1. V shed 5 bases, J shed 3 bases, and the junction held 7 bases outside the gene matches. This CDR3 is 15 amino acids long. Germline loops: CDR1 SEHNR, CDR2 FQNEAQ (reference sequence). The CDR3 nucleotides are TGTGCCAGCAGCCATTCGACAGGGGGAGACTATGGCTACACCTTC. It codes for CASSHSTGGDYGYTF. The full variable domain, in which reference TRBV7-9 and TRBJ1-2 provide the parts outside the CDR3, is DTGVSQNPRHKITKRGQNVTFRCDPISEHNRLYWYRQTLGQGPEFLTYFQNEAQLEKSRLLSDRFSAERPKGSFSTLEIQRTEQGDSAMYLCASSHSTGGDYGYTFGSGTRLTVV.

This clone was found a few times. The J gene is TRBJ1-2, the V gene TRBV5-1, with D perhaps matching TRBD1 (5 bases). The CDR3 runs to 14 residues. Between the trimmed V and J ends, which lost 2 bases and 6 bases, there was a span of 14 bases. Looked up from germline, CDR1 is SGHRS and CDR2 is YFSETQ. CDR3 bases: TGCGCCAGCAGCTTCGAAGGTATAGGGGATGGCTACACCTTC. It is translated as CASSFEGIGDGYTF. Looking up the rest from reference TRBV5-1 and TRBJ1-2 gives the full variable domain: KAGVTQTPRYLIKTRGQQVTLSCSPISGHRSVSWYQQTPGQGLQFLFEYFSETQRNKGNFPGRFSGRQFSNSRSEMNVSTLELGDSALYLCASSFEGIGDGYTFGSGTRLTVV.

The rearrangement links TRBV28 to TRBJ2-1; 11 nucleotides align to TRBD2. Germline CDR1 is MDHEN and CDR2 is SYDVKM. This CDR3 spans 18 amino acids. Trimming at V came to 7 bases and at J to 2 bases, leaving 13 bases not matched to a gene. In nucleotides, the CDR3 is TGTGCCAGCACCGATCTAGCGGGAGGAGGTTCCGCCTACAATGAGCAGTTCTTC. It translates to CASTDLAGGGSAYNEQFF.

J is TRBJ2-7 and V is TRBV5-1, with a tentative D call TRBD1 (5 bases). V was pared by 5 bases and J by 3 bases, with 12 bases between. The CDR3 loop spans 13 amino acids. CDR1 is SGHRS, CDR2 YFSETQ, per germline. In nucleotides, the CDR3 is TGCGCCAGCAGTCGCGACAGCTACTACGAGCAGTACTTC. Translated, it gives CASSRDSYYEQYF.

The chain employs TRBV5-4 and TRBJ2-1, with 10 bases lining up with TRBD2. Germline V gene sequence: CDR1 SGHNT, CDR2 YYREEE (reference sequence). This CDR3 contains 15 residues. J was trimmed by 8 bases and V by 3 bases; bases with no gene match: 8. CDR3 bases: TGTGCCAGCAGCTCAAGACTAGCGGGTTATGATGAGCAGTTCTTC. As protein: CASSSRLAGYDEQFF.

This rearrangement joins TRBV6-5 to TRBJ1-2, with 9 bases fitting TRBD1. The CDR3 contains 15 residues. V lost 2 bases, J lost 5 bases, and 6 bases stayed unmatched. The germline gives CDR1 MNHEY, CDR2 SVGAGI. The CDR3 region has the DNA TGTGCCAGCAGTTACGGGACAGGGAGGGGATATGGCTACACCTTC. This sequence encodes CASSYGTGRGYGYTF.

The chain joins TRBV27 to TRBJ2-1; 8 bases map to TRBD2. Germline V CDR1 and CDR2: MNHEY, SMNVEV (reference sequence). The V gene end was trimmed by 6 bases and the J gene end by 1 base; junction bases not matched to a gene: 2. This CDR3 spans 14 amino acids. In DNA form, the CDR3 reads TGTGCCAGCAGGGGACTAGGATCCTACAATGAGCAGTTCTTC. As protein: CASRGLGSYNEQFF.

This clone has just a few counts. The V and J genes are TRBV13 and TRBJ2-1; 9 nucleotides agree with TRBD1. J gave up 4 bases and V 4 bases, and 14 bases lay outside the gene matches. Germline CDR1 reads PRHDT; CDR2 reads FYEKMQ (reference sequence). This CDR3 region has 18 residues. Written as DNA, the CDR3 is TGTGCCAGCAGCTCGAGACAGGGGGAAACGTCTGGGTACAATGAGCAGTTCTTC. It translates to CASSSRQGETSGYNEQFF.

In this sample, this clone turned up once. The chain joins TRBV20-1 to TRBJ1-2; D not resolved. V was pared by 6 bases and J by 2 bases, with 7 bases between. From germline, CDR1 is DFQATT and CDR2 SNEGSKA (reference sequence). The CDR3 runs to 11 residues. The CDR3 spells CSASANYGYTF. CDR3 coding DNA: TGCAGTGCGTCCGCGAACTATGGCTACACCTTC.

The chain links TRBV19 to TRBJ2-3, with 10 nucleotides matching TRBD1. Trimming cost V 8 bases and J 3 bases; bases outside gene matches: 14. Germline lookup yields CDR1 LNHDA and CDR2 SQIVND (reference sequence). The CDR3 consists of 17 residues. The CDR3 DNA sequence: TGTGCCAGTCGCGGACAGGGGGGAACCTTTTGGACAGATACGCAGTATTTT. Protein: CASRGQGGTFWTDTQYF.

The chain combines TRBV7-8 with TRBJ2-3, with 11 bases matching TRBD2. Unmatched junction bases numbered 9, after V lost 2 bases and J lost 5 bases. CDR1 SGHVS and CDR2 FQNEAQ come from the germline V gene. The CDR3 spans 17 residues. Here the CDR3 reads CASSLSLLAGGQDTQYF. CDR3 DNA: TGTGCCAGCAGCTTAAGCCTATTAGCGGGGGGGCAAGATACGCAGTATTTT.

The chain uses TRBV7-3 and TRBJ2-1; D is perhaps TRBD2 (6 bases). Germline loops: CDR1 SGHTA, CDR2 FQGTGA. Between the trimmed V and J ends, which lost 5 bases and 7 bases, there was a span of 18 bases. CDR3 size: 15 residues. The CDR3: CASSAGLSEGNEQFF. The CDR3 DNA follows: TGTGCCAGCAGCGCGGGACTCTCGGAAGGGAATGAGCAGTTCTTC.

The chain joins TRBV7-2 to TRBJ1-2; weak D call: TRBD1 (6 bases). This CDR3 is built from 13 residues. CDR1 is SGHTA and CDR2 is FQGNSA in the germline V gene. V lost 9 bases and J lost 4, with 15 bases in between. CDR3 sequence reads: CASLGGASYGYTF. The CDR3 DNA sequence: TGTGCCAGTCTGGGGGGGGCAAGCTATGGCTACACCTTC. The variable domain in full, with the rest retrieved from reference TRBV7-2 and TRBJ1-2, is GAGVSQSPSNKVTEKGKDVELRCDPISGHTALYWYRQSLGQGLEFLIYFQGNSAPDKSGLPSDRFSAERTGGSVSTLTIQRTQQEDSAVYLCASLGGASYGYTFGSGTRLTVV.

This sequence joins TRBV5-4 and TRBJ2-1, with D tentatively TRBD1 (5 bases). The V end lost 0 bases, the J end lost 10 bases, and 14 bases lay between the germline ends. CDR1 and CDR2 from the germline V gene are SGHNT and YYREEE (reference sequence). The CDR3 is 14 amino acids. The CDR3 here is CASSLVSRQTEQFF. DNA of the CDR3: TGTGCCAGCAGCTTGGTGTCCCGACAGACCGAGCAGTTCTTC.

The chain uses TRBV14 and TRBJ1-2; tentatively, D is TRBD1 (5 bases). The CDR3 has 13 residues. Germline V gives CDR1 SGHDN, CDR2 FVKESK. V shed 6 bases and J shed 5 bases, with 13 bases lying between them. The CDR3 bases are TGTGCCAGCAGTCGCACAGGCCTGTATGGCTACACCTTC. It encodes CASSRTGLYGYTF.

The V gene is TRBV7-9, the J gene TRBJ1-4, with TRBD1 matching over 8 bases. Germline values: CDR1 SEHNR, CDR2 FQNEAQ (reference sequence). This CDR3 region has 15 residues. V was pared by 3 bases and J by 3 bases, with 3 bases of the junction left unmatched. The CDR3 here is CASSLEDRANEKLFF. The CDR3 DNA follows: TGTGCCAGCAGCTTGGAGGACAGGGCTAATGAAAAACTGTTTTTT.

The chain uses TRBV7-3 and TRBJ2-6; TRBD1 might be the D (6 bases). CDR1 and CDR2 (germline): SGHTA, FQGTGA. V shed 6 bases and J shed 1 base, with 16 bases lying between them. The CDR3 totals 17 residues. Here the CDR3 DNA reads TGTGCCAGCAGTCGTGGGGGCGTATTGTCTGGGGCCAACGTCCTGACTTTC. This gives the protein CASSRGGVLSGANVLTF.

The rearrangement joins TRBV7-2 to TRBJ2-1; D may be TRBD2 (6 bases). Trimming cost V 0 bases and J 3 bases, with 9 bases left between them. The CDR3 length is 15 residues. Germline V CDR1 and CDR2: SGHTA, FQGNSA. CDR3 in DNA: TGTGCCAGCAGCTTAGCGGGAGGAAACTACAATGAGCAGTTCTTC. Residues: CASSLAGGNYNEQFF. Full variable domain (outside the CDR3, taken from reference TRBV7-2 and TRBJ2-1): GAGVSQSPSNKVTEKGKDVELRCDPISGHTALYWYRQSLGQGLEFLIYFQGNSAPDKSGLPSDRFSAERTGGSVSTLTIQRTQQEDSAVYLCASSLAGGNYNEQFFGPGTRLTVL.

A single count supports this clone. CDR3 sequence (DNA): TGTGCCACCAGTGATTTGAGAACAGGCACGGCTCGAACCTACAATGAGCAGTTCTTC. Protein product: CATSDLRTGTARTYNEQFF. The chain links TRBV24-1 to TRBJ2-1; tentatively, D is TRBD1 (5 bases). The CDR3 extends over 19 amino acids. Looked up from germline, CDR1 is KGHDR and CDR2 is SFDVKD. Trimming cost V 0 bases and J 2 bases, with 19 bases left between them.

The chain couples TRBV27 to TRBJ1-1; weak D call: TRBD1 (6 bases). Looked up from germline, CDR1 is MNHEY and CDR2 is SMNVEV (reference sequence). This CDR3 is built from 14 residues. Trimming took off 5 bases at V and 0 bases at J, with 10 bases between the two ends. This chain's CDR3 is CASSQDRLNTEAFF. CDR3 DNA: TGTGCCAGCAGTCAGGACAGATTGAACACTGAAGCTTTCTTT.

In this sample, this clone turned up a few times. The chain employs TRBV13 and TRBJ1-2; 7 positions agree with TRBD1. The CDR3 totals 15 residues. CDR1 PRHDT and CDR2 FYEKMQ come from the germline V gene (reference sequence). V shed 5 bases, J shed 5 bases, and the junction held 11 bases outside the gene matches. DNA for the CDR3: TGTGCCAGCAGCCAGCCGATCGGGACAGCTTATGGCTACACCTTC. Amino acid sequence: CASSQPIGTAYGYTF.

The J gene is TRBJ2-4, the V gene TRBV12-2; the D call of TRBD1 is as the table states it, not checked on the DNA. TRBV12-2 is marked as a pseudogene. This CDR3 comprises 14 residues. The CDR3 loop is CASTKGSAKNIQYF. CDR3 coding DNA: TGTGCAAGTACGAAGGGGTCGGCCAAAAACATTCAGTACTTC.

This chain uses TRBV6-5 with TRBJ1-2, with D uncertain. In germline, CDR1 is MNHEY, CDR2 SVGAGI. The V gene lost 2 bases and the J gene lost 3 bases, with 10 bases spanning the gap. This CDR3 comprises 14 residues. The CDR3 spells CASSYKRPYYGYTF. CDR3 in DNA: TGTGCCAGCAGTTACAAGCGTCCCTACTATGGCTACACCTTC.